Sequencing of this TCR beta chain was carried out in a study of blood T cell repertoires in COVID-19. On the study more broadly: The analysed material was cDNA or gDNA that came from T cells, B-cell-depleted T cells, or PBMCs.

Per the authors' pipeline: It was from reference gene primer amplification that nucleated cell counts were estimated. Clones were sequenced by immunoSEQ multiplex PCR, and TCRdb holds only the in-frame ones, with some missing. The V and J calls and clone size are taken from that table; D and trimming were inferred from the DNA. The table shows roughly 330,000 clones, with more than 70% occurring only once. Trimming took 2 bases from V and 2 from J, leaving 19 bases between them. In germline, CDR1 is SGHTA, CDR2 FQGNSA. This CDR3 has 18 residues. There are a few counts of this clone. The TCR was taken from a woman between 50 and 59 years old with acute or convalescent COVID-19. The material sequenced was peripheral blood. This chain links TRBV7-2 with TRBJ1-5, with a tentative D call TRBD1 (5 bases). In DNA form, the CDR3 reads TGTGCCAGCAGCTTACGGGGGAACGCAGCGGGGGGCAATCAGCCCCAGCATTTT. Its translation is CASSLRGNAAGGNQPQHF.